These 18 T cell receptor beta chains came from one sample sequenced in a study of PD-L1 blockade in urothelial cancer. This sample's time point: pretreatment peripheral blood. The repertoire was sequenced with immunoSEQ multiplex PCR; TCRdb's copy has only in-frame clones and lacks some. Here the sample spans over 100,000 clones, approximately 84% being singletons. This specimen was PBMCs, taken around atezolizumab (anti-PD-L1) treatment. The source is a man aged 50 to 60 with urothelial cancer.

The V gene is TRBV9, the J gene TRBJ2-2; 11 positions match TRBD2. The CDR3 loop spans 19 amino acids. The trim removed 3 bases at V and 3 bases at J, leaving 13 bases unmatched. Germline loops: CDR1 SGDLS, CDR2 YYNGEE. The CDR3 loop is CASSGELVAGGRDTGELFF. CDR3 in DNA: TGTGCCAGCAGCGGGGAGCTAGTAGCGGGAGGGCGGGACACCGGGGAGCTGTTTTTT. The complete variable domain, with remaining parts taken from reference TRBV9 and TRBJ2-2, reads DSGVTQTPKHLITATGQRVTLRCSPRSGDLSVYWYQQSLDQGLQFLIQYYNGEERAKGNILERFSAQQFPDLHSELNLSSLELGDSALYFCASSGELVAGGRDTGELFFGEGSRLTVL.

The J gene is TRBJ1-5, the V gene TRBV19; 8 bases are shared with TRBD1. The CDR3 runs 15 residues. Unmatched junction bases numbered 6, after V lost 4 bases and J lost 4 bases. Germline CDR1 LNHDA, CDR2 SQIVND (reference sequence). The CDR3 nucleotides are TGTGCCAGTAGTAAAGGGCGACAGGGGAATCAGCCCCAGCATTTT. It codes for CASSKGRQGNQPQHF.

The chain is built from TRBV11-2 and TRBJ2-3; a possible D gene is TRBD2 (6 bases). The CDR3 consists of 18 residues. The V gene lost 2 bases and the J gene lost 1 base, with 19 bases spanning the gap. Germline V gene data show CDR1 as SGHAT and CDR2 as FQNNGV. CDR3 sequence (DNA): TGTGCCAGCAGCTTATCCCTTGGCGGGACCGGGGGCACAGATACGCAGTATTTT. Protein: CASSLSLGGTGGTDTQYF. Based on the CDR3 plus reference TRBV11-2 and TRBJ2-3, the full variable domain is EAGVAQSPRYKIIEKRQSVAFWCNPISGHATLYWYQQILGQGPKLLIQFQNNGVVDDSQLPKDRFSAERLKGVDSTLKIQPAKLEDSAVYLCASSLSLGGTGGTDTQYFGPGTRLTVL.

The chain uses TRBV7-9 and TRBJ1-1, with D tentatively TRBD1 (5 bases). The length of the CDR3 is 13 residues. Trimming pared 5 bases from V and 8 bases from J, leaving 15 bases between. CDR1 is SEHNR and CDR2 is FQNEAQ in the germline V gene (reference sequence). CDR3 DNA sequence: TGTGCCAGCAGCACGTACCGCAGGGAAGAAGCTTTCTTT. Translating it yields CASSTYRREEAFF.

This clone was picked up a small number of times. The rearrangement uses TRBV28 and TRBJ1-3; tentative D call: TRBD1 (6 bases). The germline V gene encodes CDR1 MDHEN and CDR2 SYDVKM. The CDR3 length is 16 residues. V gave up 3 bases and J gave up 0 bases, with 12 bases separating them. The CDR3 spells CASSFSGTLSGNTIYF. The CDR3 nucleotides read TGTGCCAGCAGTTTCAGCGGGACACTCTCTGGAAACACCATATATTTT.

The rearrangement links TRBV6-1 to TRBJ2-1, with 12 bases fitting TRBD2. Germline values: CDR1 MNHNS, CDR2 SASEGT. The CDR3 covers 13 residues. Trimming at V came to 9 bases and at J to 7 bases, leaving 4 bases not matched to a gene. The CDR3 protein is CASRLAGANEQFF. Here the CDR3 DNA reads TGTGCCAGTCGACTAGCGGGAGCTAATGAGCAGTTCTTC.

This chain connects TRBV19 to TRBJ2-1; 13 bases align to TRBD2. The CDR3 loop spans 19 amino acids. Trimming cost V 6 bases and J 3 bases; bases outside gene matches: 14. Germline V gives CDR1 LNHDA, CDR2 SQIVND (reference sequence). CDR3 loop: CASRAVGLAGPSGYNEQFF. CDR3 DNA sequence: TGTGCCAGTAGGGCAGTGGGACTAGCGGGACCCTCCGGCTACAATGAGCAGTTCTTC. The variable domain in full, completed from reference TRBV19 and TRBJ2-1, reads DGGITQSPKYLFRKEGQNVTLSCEQNLNHDAMYWYRQDPGQGLRLIYYSQIVNDFQKGDIAEGYSVSREKKESFPLTVTSAQKNPTAFYLCASRAVGLAGPSGYNEQFFGPGTRLTVL.

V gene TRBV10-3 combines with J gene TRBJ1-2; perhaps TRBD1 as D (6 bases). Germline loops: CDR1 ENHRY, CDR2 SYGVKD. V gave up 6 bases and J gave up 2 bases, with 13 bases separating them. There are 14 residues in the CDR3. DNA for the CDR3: TGTGCCATCAGGTGGGGGCCGGAAAACTATGGCTACACCTTC. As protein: CAIRWGPENYGYTF.

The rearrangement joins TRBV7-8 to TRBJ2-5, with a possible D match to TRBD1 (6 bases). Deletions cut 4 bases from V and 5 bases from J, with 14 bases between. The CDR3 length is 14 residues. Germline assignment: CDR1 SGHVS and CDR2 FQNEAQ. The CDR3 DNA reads TGTGCCAGCAGCTCGACACAGGGTGGGGAGACCCAGTACTTC. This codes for CASSSTQGGETQYF. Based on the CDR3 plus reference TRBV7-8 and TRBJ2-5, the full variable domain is GAGVSQSPRYKVAKRGQDVALRCDPISGHVSLFWYQQALGQGPEFLTYFQNEAQLDKSGLPSDRFFAERPEGSVSTLKIQRTQQEDSAVYLCASSSTQGGETQYFGPGTRLLVL.

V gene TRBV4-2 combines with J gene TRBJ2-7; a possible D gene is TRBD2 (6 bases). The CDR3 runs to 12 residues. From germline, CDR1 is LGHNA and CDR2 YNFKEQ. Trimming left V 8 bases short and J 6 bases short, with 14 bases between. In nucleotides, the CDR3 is TGTGCCAGCGTAGATGATAGCGGCGAGCAGTACTTC. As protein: CASVDDSGEQYF.

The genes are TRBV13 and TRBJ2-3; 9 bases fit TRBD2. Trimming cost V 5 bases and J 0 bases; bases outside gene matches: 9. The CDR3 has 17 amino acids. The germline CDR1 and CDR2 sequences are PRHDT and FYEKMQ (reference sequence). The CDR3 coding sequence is TGTGCCAGCAGCCCCGGACTAGCGAAAAAAAGCACAGATACGCAGTATTTT. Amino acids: CASSPGLAKKSTDTQYF. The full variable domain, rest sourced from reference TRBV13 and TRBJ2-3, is AAGVIQSPRHLIKEKRETATLKCYPIPRHDTVYWYQQGPGQDPQFLISFYEKMQSDKGSIPDRFSAQQFSDYHSELNMSSLELGDSALYFCASSPGLAKKSTDTQYFGPGTRLTVL.

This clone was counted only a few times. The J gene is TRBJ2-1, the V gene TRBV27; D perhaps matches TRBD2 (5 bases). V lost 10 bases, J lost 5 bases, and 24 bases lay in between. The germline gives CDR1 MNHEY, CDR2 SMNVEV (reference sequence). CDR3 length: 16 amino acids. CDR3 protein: CATTPGDGGRNNEQFF. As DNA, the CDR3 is TGTGCCACCACTCCCGGAGATGGCGGGCGCAACAATGAGCAGTTCTTC.

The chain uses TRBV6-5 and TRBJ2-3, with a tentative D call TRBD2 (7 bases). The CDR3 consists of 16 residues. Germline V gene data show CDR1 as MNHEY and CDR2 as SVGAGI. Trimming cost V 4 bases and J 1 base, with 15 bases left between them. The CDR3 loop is CASSWGGLVGTDTQYF. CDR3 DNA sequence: TGTGCCAGCAGTTGGGGGGGCCTGGTAGGCACAGATACGCAGTATTTT.

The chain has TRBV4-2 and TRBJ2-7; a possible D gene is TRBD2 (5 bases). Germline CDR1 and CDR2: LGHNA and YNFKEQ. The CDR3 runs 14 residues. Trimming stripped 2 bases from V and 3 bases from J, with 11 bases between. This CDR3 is CASSQLVTNYEQYF. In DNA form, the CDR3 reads TGTGCCAGCAGCCAACTAGTGACTAACTACGAGCAGTACTTC.

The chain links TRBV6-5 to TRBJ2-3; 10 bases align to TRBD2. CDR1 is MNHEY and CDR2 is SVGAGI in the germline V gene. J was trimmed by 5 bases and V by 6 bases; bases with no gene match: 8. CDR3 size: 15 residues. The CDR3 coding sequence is TGTGCCAGCAGCGAACTAGCGGGAATGGTAGATACGCAGTATTTT. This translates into CASSELAGMVDTQYF.

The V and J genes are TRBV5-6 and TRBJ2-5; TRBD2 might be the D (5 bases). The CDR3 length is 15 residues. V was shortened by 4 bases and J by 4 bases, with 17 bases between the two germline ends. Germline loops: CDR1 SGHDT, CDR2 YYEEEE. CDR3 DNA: TGTGCCAGCAGCCATATCCAAGGACTTGGAGAGACCCAGTACTTC. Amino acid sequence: CASSHIQGLGETQYF.

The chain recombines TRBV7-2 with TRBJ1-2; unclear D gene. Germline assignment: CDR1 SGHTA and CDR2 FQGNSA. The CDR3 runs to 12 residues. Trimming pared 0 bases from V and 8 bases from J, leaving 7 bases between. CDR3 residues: CASSLARVGYTF. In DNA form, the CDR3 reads TGTGCCAGCAGCTTAGCCCGGGTGGGCTACACCTTC.

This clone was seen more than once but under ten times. The CDR3 loop is CAIGRRDSGTSGRGEQFF. The CDR3 DNA reads TGTGCCATCGGCCGTAGGGATTCCGGGACTAGCGGGAGGGGTGAGCAGTTCTTC. The chain combines TRBV10-3 with TRBJ2-1; 16 positions agree with TRBD2. The CDR3 loop spans 18 amino acids. The J segment lost 9 bases and the V segment lost 8 bases, leaving 16 bases of the junction unmatched. The V gene's germline CDR1 is ENHRY and CDR2 SYGVKD.